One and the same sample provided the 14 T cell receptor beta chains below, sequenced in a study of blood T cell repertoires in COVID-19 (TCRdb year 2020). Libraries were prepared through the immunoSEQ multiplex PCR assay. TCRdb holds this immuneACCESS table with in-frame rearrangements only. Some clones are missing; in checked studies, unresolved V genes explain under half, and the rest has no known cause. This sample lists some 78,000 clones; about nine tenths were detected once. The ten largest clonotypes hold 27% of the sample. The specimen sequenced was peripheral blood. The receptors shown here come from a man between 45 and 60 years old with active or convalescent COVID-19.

This chain's CDR3 is CASSSSSYEQYF. The CDR3 DNA sequence: TGTGCCAGCAGCTCGAGCTCCTACGAGCAGTACTTC. The chain combines TRBV7-2 with TRBJ2-7; D gene uncertain. The germline V gene has CDR1 SGHTA and CDR2 FQGNSA. V dropped 4 bases and J dropped 0 bases, with 4 bases sitting between them. This CDR3 has 12 amino acids.

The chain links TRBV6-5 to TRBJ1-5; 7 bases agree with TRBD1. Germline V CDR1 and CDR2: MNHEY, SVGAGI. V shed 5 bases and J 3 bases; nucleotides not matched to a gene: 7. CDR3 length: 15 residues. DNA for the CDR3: TGTGCCAGCAGTCCATACAGGGGTACCAATCAGCCCCAGCATTTT. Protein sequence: CASSPYRGTNQPQHF.

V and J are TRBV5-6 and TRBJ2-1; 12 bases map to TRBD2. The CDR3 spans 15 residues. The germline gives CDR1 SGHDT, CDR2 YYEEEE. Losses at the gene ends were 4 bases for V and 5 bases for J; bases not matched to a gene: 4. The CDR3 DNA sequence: TGTGCCAGCAGCCGACTAGCGGGAGACCACAATGAGCAGTTCTTC. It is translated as CASSRLAGDHNEQFF.

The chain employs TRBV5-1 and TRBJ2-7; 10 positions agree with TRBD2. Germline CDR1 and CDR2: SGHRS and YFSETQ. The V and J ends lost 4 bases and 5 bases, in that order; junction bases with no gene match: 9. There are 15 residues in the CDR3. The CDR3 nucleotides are TGCGCCAGCAGCCACGGACTAGCGGTACCTAACGAGCAGTACTTC. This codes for CASSHGLAVPNEQYF.

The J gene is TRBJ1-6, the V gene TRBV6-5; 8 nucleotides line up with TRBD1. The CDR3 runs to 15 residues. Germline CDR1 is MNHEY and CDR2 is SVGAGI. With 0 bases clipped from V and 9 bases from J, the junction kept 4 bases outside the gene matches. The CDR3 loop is CASSYSQGASSPLHF. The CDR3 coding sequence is TGTGCCAGCAGTTACTCGCAGGGGGCATCTTCACCCCTCCACTTT.

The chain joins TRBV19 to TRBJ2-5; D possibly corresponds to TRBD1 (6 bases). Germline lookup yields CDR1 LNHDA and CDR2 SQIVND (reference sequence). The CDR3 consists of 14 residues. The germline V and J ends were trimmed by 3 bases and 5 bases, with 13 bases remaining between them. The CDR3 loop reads CASSIEVRGETQYF. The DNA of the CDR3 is TGTGCCAGTAGTATCGAAGTCAGGGGTGAGACCCAGTACTTC.

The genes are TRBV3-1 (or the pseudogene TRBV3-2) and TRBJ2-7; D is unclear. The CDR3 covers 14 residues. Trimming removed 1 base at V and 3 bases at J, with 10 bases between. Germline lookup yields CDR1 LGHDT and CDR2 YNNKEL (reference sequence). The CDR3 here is CASSQVYSRYEQYF. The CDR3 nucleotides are TGTGCCAGCAGCCAAGTTTACAGCCGCTACGAGCAGTACTTC.

CDR3 nucleotides: TGTGCCACCAGTGACCCCCGGACTGGGCGTGAGCAGTACTTC. It encodes CATSDPRTGREQYF. The chain recombines TRBV24-1 with TRBJ2-7; TRBD2 might be the D (5 bases). Germline loops: CDR1 KGHDR, CDR2 SFDVKD. This CDR3 is built from 14 residues. V was clipped by 4 bases and J by 7 bases, with 16 bases between them.

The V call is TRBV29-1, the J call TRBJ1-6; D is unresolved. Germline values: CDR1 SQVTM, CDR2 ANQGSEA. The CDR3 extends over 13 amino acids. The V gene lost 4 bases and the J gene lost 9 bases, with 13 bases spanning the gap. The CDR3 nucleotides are TGCAGCGTTGTAACGAAGGCAGGTTCACCCCTCCACTTT. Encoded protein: CSVVTKAGSPLHF.

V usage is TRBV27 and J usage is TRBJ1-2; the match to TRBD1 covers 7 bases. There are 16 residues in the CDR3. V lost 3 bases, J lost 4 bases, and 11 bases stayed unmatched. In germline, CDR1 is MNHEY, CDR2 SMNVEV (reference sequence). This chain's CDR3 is CASSFGHGQDTYGYTF. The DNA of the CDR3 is TGTGCCAGCAGTTTTGGCCACGGACAGGACACCTATGGCTACACCTTC.

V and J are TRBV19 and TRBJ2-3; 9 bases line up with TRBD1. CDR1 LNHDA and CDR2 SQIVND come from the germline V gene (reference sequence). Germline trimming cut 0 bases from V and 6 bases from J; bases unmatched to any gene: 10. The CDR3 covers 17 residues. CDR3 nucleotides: TGTGCCAGTAGTATAGATGCCGGGACAGGGAAGGAGGATACGCAGTATTTT. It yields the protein CASSIDAGTGKEDTQYF.

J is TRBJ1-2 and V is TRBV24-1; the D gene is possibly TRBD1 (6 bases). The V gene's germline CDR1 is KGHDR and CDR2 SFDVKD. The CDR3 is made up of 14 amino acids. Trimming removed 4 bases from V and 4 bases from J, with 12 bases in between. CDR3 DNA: TGTGCCACCAGTGACTCGGACAGTAGCTATGGCTACACCTTC. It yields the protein CATSDSDSSYGYTF.

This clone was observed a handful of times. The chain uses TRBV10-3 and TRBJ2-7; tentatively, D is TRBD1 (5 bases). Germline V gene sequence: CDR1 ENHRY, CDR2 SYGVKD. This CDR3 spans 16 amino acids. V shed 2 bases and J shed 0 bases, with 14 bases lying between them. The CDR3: CAISEAQGVGSYEQYF. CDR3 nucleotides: TGTGCCATCAGTGAGGCCCAGGGCGTAGGCTCCTACGAGCAGTACTTC.

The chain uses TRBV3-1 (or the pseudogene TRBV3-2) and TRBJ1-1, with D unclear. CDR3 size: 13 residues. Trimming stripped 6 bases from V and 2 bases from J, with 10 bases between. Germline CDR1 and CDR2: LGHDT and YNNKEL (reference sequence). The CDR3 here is CASSTTANTEAFF. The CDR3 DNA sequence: TGTGCCAGCAGTACCACAGCAAACACTGAAGCTTTCTTT.